One sample yielded the 20 T cell receptor beta chains listed below, sequenced in a study of regulatory T cells in long-lasting Graves disease. Arm-PCR with iRepertoire HTBI primers amplified the CDR3 regions for these TCR beta libraries. From the multiplex PCR reads, TCRdb called clonotypes with MiXCR, one entry per CDR3 protein. The data contain about 440,000 distinct CDR3 sequences, under 15% of them singletons. Time point defined: newly diagnosed GD, antithyroid drugs for less than 3 months. The TCR library used RNA extracted from PBMCs. The data also belong to a second study, concerning T cells in Graves' hyperthyroidism and ophthalmopathy.

Sequenced here: peripheral blood mononuclear cells (PBMCs), sampled at new diagnosis, from a patient treated with antithyroid drugs. These receptors were taken from a woman in her 30s with Graves disease.

As for this clonotype: A much larger clone differs by one base, so this may be a read error. The gene calls are TRBV6-2 or TRBV6-3 and TRBJ2-3; D possibly corresponds to TRBD1 (7 bases). The germline gives CDR1 MNHEY, CDR2 SVGEGT. This CDR3 region has 14 residues. The CDR3 DNA is TGTGCCAGCAAGGAGGGGGCGGGAACAGATACGCAGTGTTTT. Its protein product is CASKEGAGTDTQCF.

The rearrangement uses TRBV20-1 and TRBJ2-3; perhaps TRBD2 as D (6 bases). CDR3 length: 13 amino acids. Per the germline V gene, CDR1 is DFQATT and CDR2 is SNEGSKA (reference sequence). V lost 2 bases and J lost 3, with 9 bases in between. The CDR3 coding sequence is TGCAGTGCTAGACAGGAGGGGACAGATACGCAGTATTTT. It encodes CSARQEGTDTQYF.

There are many counts of this clonotype. The chain has TRBV29-1 and TRBJ2-3, with TRBD1 as a possible D gene (5 bases). The CDR3 sequence is 15 residues long. CDR1 is SQVTM and CDR2 is ANQGSEA in the germline V gene. Between the trimmed V and J ends, which lost 4 bases and 0 bases, there was a span of 14 bases. CDR3 nucleotide sequence: TGCAGCGTTGGGGGCCCGCAGGCGAGCACAGATACGCAGTATTTT. The encoded protein is CSVGGPQASTDTQYF.

This clonotype was counted many times. The chain uses TRBV15 and TRBJ2-1; D is possibly TRBD1 (6 bases). V was shortened by 7 bases and J by 4 bases, with 14 bases between the two germline ends. The CDR3 has 14 residues. Germline V gives CDR1 LNHNV, CDR2 YYDKDF (reference sequence). The CDR3 DNA sequence: TGTGCCACCATGTACAGGGTAGGGTACAATGAGCAGTTCTTC. Protein sequence: CATMYRVGYNEQFF.

This clonotype was detected ten times or more. The chain combines TRBV12-3 or TRBV12-4 with TRBJ2-6; no definite D call. V was shortened by 1 base and J by 0 bases, with 7 bases between the two germline ends. CDR3 length equals 16 residues. CDR3 region: CASSLVVPSGANVLTF. The CDR3 DNA is TGTGCCAGCAGTTTAGTTGTTCCCTCTGGGGCCAACGTCCTGACTTTC.

J is TRBJ1-1 and V is TRBV3-1, with TRBD1 matching 9 bases. The CDR3 sequence is 14 residues long. Germline loops: CDR1 LGHDT, CDR2 YNNKEL (reference sequence). V was clipped by 10 bases and J by 1 base; unmatched bases: 7. CDR3 DNA sequence: TGTGCCACAGGACCGGGACAGGGGAACACTGAAGCTTTCTTT. It is translated as CATGPGQGNTEAFF.

There are many counts of this clonotype. The V and J genes are TRBV18 and TRBJ1-1; the D is unclear. The germline gives CDR1 KGHSH, CDR2 LQKENI. Between the trimmed V and J ends, which lost 2 bases and 6 bases, there was a span of 10 bases. This CDR3 is built from 13 residues. This CDR3 reads CASSPSGRAEAFF. The CDR3 coding sequence is TGTGCCAGCTCACCATCCGGGCGAGCTGAAGCTTTCTTT.

This clonotype has only a few counts. The chain uses TRBV29-1 and TRBJ2-7, with 7 bases that match TRBD1. Per the germline V gene, CDR1 is SQVTM and CDR2 is ANQGSEA. J gave up 0 bases and V 0 bases, and 11 bases lay outside the gene matches. This CDR3 contains 17 residues. The CDR3 sequence: CSVEDPRVRQGSYEQYF. The CDR3 nucleotides read TGCAGCGTTGAAGATCCCAGAGTCCGACAGGGCTCCTACGAGCAGTACTTC.

Many counts were recorded for this clonotype. The CDR3 protein is CASSGGSRGLGYEQYF. The CDR3 nucleotides are TGTGCCAGCAGTGGAGGGAGTAGGGGTTTAGGCTACGAGCAGTACTTC. The chain carries TRBV6-1 and TRBJ2-7; D is perhaps TRBD1 or TRBD2 (5 bases each). The CDR3 consists of 16 residues. Germline V gives CDR1 MNHNS, CDR2 SASEGT. V gave up 4 bases and J gave up 3 bases, with 19 bases separating them.

The gene calls are TRBV12-3 or TRBV12-4 and TRBJ2-5; 8 bases line up with TRBD2. The CDR3 contains 15 residues. The junction had 12 bases not matched to a gene; V was cut back by 7 bases and J by 5 bases. The DNA for the CDR3 is TGTGCCAGCAACAACGCCGGGACTAGGGGGGAGACCCAGTACTTC. It translates to CASNNAGTRGETQYF.

This clonotype was counted many times. The chain employs TRBV3-1 and TRBJ1-5; D gene ambiguous. The CDR3 sequence is 15 residues long. Germline CDR1 reads LGHDT; CDR2 reads YNNKEL (reference sequence). Trimming removed 0 bases from V and 2 bases from J, with 8 bases in between. Here the CDR3 reads CASSQEGFGNQPQHF. CDR3 DNA: TGTGCCAGCAGCCAAGAGGGATTCGGCAATCAGCCCCAGCATTTT.

Regarding this clonotype: The likely explanation is a read error, given a far larger clone one base away. The chain carries TRBV12-3 or TRBV12-4 and TRBJ1-5, with TRBD1 identical over 8 bases. The CDR3 length is 18 residues. The CDR3 protein is CASSLTGGSVVSSQPQHF. As DNA, the CDR3 is TGTGCCAGCAGCCTTACAGGGGGTAGCGTGGTCAGCAGTCAGCCCCAGCATTTT.

Only a few counts were recorded for this clonotype. The chain recombines TRBV28 with TRBJ2-5; D gene uncertain. CDR3 length: 14 amino acids. V was shortened by 7 bases and J by 4 bases, with 16 bases between the two germline ends. The germline CDR1 and CDR2 sequences are MDHEN and SYDVKM. CDR3 DNA sequence: TGTGCCAGCATCCCGGAGAGCCGTAGAGAGACCCAGTACTTC. Translating gives CASIPESRRETQYF.

The chain carries TRBV19 and TRBJ2-3; TRBD2 matches at 7 bases. The CDR3 is made up of 14 amino acids. Germline CDR1 LNHDA, CDR2 SQIVND (reference sequence). V lost 9 bases and J lost 2; bases outside the gene matches: 8. CDR3 nucleotides: TGTGCCAGCTCCGGGACTACTATCACAGATACGCAGTATTTT. It codes for CASSGTTITDTQYF.

The sample holds a few counts of this clonotype. This chain links TRBV14 with TRBJ2-7; D is undetermined. The length of the CDR3 is 14 residues. Germline lookup yields CDR1 SGHDN and CDR2 FVKESK. V dropped 4 bases and J dropped 0 bases, with 10 bases sitting between them. Here the CDR3 DNA reads TGTGCCAGCAGCCCTGACCTCAGCTCCTACGAGCAGTACTTC. Translation gives CASSPDLSSYEQYF.

The chain couples TRBV25-1 to TRBJ2-6, with D perhaps TRBD1 (5 bases). The germline CDR1 and CDR2 sequences are MGHDK and SYGVNS. Trimming removed 1 base from V and 4 bases from J, with 11 bases in between. The CDR3 sequence is 16 residues long. As DNA, the CDR3 is TGTGCCAGCAGTGAATCCAGGGTGGGAGGGGCCAACGTCCTGACTTTC. It yields the protein CASSESRVGGANVLTF.

On this clonotype: A read error may be the cause here, since a much bigger clone is one base away. V and J are TRBV11-2 and TRBJ2-1; no clear D. The CDR3 runs to 13 residues. Germline loops: CDR1 SGHAT, CDR2 FQNNGV. CDR3 DNA: TGTGCCAGGCAGGTTAGCTCCTACAATGAGCAGCTCTTC. It is translated as CARQVSSYNEQLF. Based on the CDR3 plus reference TRBV11-2 and TRBJ2-1, the full variable domain is EAGVAQSPRYKIIEKRQSVAFWCNPISGHATLYWYQQILGQGPKLLIQFQNNGVVDDSQLPKDRFSAERLKGVDSTLKIQPAKLEDSAVYLCARQVSSYNEQLFGPGTRLTVL.

In this sample, this clonotype turned up many times. The V call is TRBV10-3, the J call TRBJ1-5; TRBD1 matches at 7 bases. Trimming took 5 bases from V and 2 from J; bases not matched to a gene: 3. The germline V gene encodes CDR1 ENHRY and CDR2 SYGVKD. CDR3 length equals 14 residues. CDR3 in DNA: TGTGCCATCAGTAACGGACAGGGCAATCAGCCCCAGCATTTT. This gives the protein CAISNGQGNQPQHF.

There are a few counts of this clonotype. The gene calls are TRBV10-1 and TRBJ1-3; D gene uncertain. The germline V gene encodes CDR1 WNHNN and CDR2 SYGVQD (reference sequence). CDR3 size: 17 residues. Trimming cost V 2 bases and J 2 bases, with 16 bases left between them. CDR3 loop: CASSEAFLGNAGNTIYF. The CDR3 DNA sequence: TGCGCCAGCAGTGAGGCCTTCCTAGGGAACGCTGGAAACACCATATATTTT.

This clonotype was observed many times. J is TRBJ2-2 and V is TRBV7-9; 8 bases align to TRBD2. V was clipped by 5 bases and J by 0 bases; unmatched bases: 2. CDR3 length equals 15 residues. CDR1 is SEHNR, CDR2 FQNEAQ, per germline (reference sequence). CDR3 bases: TGTGCCAGCAGCCTTAGCGGGACGAACACCGGGGAGCTGTTTTTT. It is translated as CASSLSGTNTGELFF.